This T cell receptor (beta chain) was captured by sequencing in a study of T cells after yellow fever vaccination. Across the whole study: Fractions of limited cellularity were prepared by means of SMART-Seq v4 Ultra Low Input. Points from the study as a whole: CD4 and CD8 compartments shared a small share of clonotypes, likely from convergent recombination.

One entry per CDR3 protein, called by TCRdb with MiXCR from the 5' RACE reads. The repertoire consists of approximately 160,000 distinct CDR3 sequences, with approximately 6% occurring once and the leading ten covering nearly 3%. The table lists this clonotype with a few counts. As yet, its antigen is unknown. This CDR3 is built from 12 residues. From germline, CDR1 is LGHDT and CDR2 YNNKEL (reference sequence). V was pared by 6 bases and J by 0 bases, with 5 bases between. This clonotype was sampled from a man younger than 30 who received the YFV17D yellow fever vaccine. The V call is TRBV3-1, the J call TRBJ1-1; D ambiguous. The sequencing here drew on CD4+ T cells sorted from PBMCs, taken on the day of the first yellow fever vaccination. CDR3 residues: CASSTLNTEAFF. CDR3 in DNA: TGTGCCAGCAGTACTCTGAACACTGAAGCTTTCTTT.